This T cell receptor (beta chain) was captured by sequencing in a study of T-cell memory formation after mild COVID-19. Overall study: TCR clusters largely stayed donor specific. Whole-study results and caveats: Contracting CD4+ clones lay largely in CM and EM, with CD8+ ones residing in EMRA.

MiXCR, applied by TCRdb to the 5' RACE reads, yields one record per CDR3 protein. The repertoire consists of around 250,000 distinct CDR3 sequences, with roughly 16% occurring once and the leading ten covering 22%. As regards this clonotype: Its target is not known.

What was sequenced was PBMCs or a T cell subset sorted from them (not recorded which). The sequence derives from a young man who had mild COVID-19 (a few samples of this study predate the infection). Cell type and time point are not known.

CDR3: CASSSDGQETQYF. CDR3 coding DNA: TGTGCCAGTAGTTCGGACGGCCAAGAGACCCAGTACTTC. The V and J genes are TRBV19 and TRBJ2-5; the D is unclear. V lost 5 bases and J lost 1, with 8 bases in between. The CDR3 totals 13 residues. CDR1 is LNHDA, CDR2 SQIVND, per germline (reference sequence). The variable domain in full, with the rest retrieved from reference TRBV19 and TRBJ2-5, is DGGITQSPKYLFRKEGQNVTLSCEQNLNHDAMYWYRQDPGQGLRLIYYSQIVNDFQKGDIAEGYSVSREKKESFPLTVTSAQKNPTAFYLCASSSDGQETQYFGPGTRLLVL.